The text below deals with one TCR beta chain. The antigen remains undetermined. This entry comes from a study of radiotherapy plus CTLA-4 blockade in lung cancer. General study points: In blood, after radiotherapy plus ipilimumab, tumor-derived TCR clones expanded.

Profiled with immunoSEQ multiplex PCR; TCRdb holds only in-frame clones, not every one. The repertoire holds about 36,000 clones, 55% to 80% seen once, with roughly a tenth in the top ten. CDR3 length: 12 amino acids. Germline V CDR1 and CDR2: LGHNT, FRNRAP. The ends were cut back, 3 bases at V and 4 bases at J, with 5 bases in the middle. This specimen consisted of peripheral blood, obtained from a patient treated with radiotherapy plus ipilimumab. This TCR derives from a human donor with non-small cell lung cancer who had stable disease on radiotherapy plus ipilimumab. The chain links TRBV12-5 to TRBJ2-3; no clear D. DNA of the CDR3: TGTGCTAGTGGTTTTCGGTCAGATACGCAGTATTTT. It translates to CASGFRSDTQYF.